These 15 T cell receptor beta chains originate from one sample sequenced in a study of cytomegalovirus exposure and HLA in healthy donors. The PCR contained 60 Vbeta and 13 Jbeta primers. Assay used: immunoSEQ multiplex PCR; TCRdb lists only in-frame clones, some missing. This sample has about 80,000 clones, with less than 85% found just once. The sequenced sample was PBMCs. The receptors were sampled from a human donor in good health.

The chain recombines TRBV5-6 with TRBJ1-2; D gene ambiguous. The ends were cut back, 2 bases at V and 4 bases at J, with 6 bases in the middle. CDR1 is SGHDT, CDR2 YYEEEE, per germline. This CDR3 is built from 12 residues. The CDR3 bases are TGTGCCAGCAGCTTACCAGGCTATGGCTACACCTTC. It translates to CASSLPGYGYTF. Filled out from reference TRBV5-6 and TRBJ1-2, the complete variable domain reads DAGVTQSPTHLIKTRGQQVTLRCSPKSGHDTVSWYQQALGQGPQFIFQYYEEEERQRGNFPDRFSGHQFPNYSSELNVNALLLGDSALYLCASSLPGYGYTFGSGTRLTVV.

The chain couples TRBV5-4 to TRBJ2-3, with 8 bases fitting TRBD2. Germline values: CDR1 SGHNT, CDR2 YYREEE (reference sequence). With V trimmed by 3 bases and J by 2 bases, 5 bases remained unmatched. The CDR3 spans 15 residues. The CDR3, as DNA: TGTGCCAGCAGCTACGGGACTAGATCCACAGATACGCAGTATTTT. This sequence encodes CASSYGTRSTDTQYF.

The chain links TRBV7-9 to TRBJ2-7; 15 bases line up with TRBD2. Germline V gene lookup returns CDR1 SEHNR and CDR2 FQNEAQ (reference sequence). This CDR3 comprises 15 residues. V gave up 6 bases and J gave up 4 bases; unmatched junction bases: 4. DNA for the CDR3: TGTGCCAGCAGTTCCGGGACTAGCGGGGGGTACGAGCAGTACTTC. Its translation is CASSSGTSGGYEQYF.

This clone was counted a few times. V is TRBV5-1 and J is TRBJ1-1, with D perhaps matching TRBD1 (6 bases). Deletions cut 2 bases from V and 7 bases from J, with 9 bases between. The CDR3 is 12 residues long. Germline assignment: CDR1 SGHRS and CDR2 YFSETQ. CDR3 sequence reads: CASSFTGFEAFF. In DNA form, the CDR3 reads TGCGCCAGCAGCTTTACAGGGTTTGAAGCTTTCTTT. The full variable domain, with the rest looked up from reference TRBV5-1 and TRBJ1-1, is KAGVTQTPRYLIKTRGQQVTLSCSPISGHRSVSWYQQTPGQGLQFLFEYFSETQRNKGNFPGRFSGRQFSNSRSEMNVSTLELGDSALYLCASSFTGFEAFFGQGTRLTVV.

The chain uses TRBV18 and TRBJ1-1; unclear D gene. Germline assignment: CDR1 KGHSH and CDR2 LQKENI. Trimming stripped 5 bases from V and 1 base from J, with 17 bases between. The CDR3 runs 16 residues. The CDR3 sequence is CASSSNRSTRNTEAFF. CDR3 DNA: TGTGCCAGCTCATCTAACCGCTCGACAAGGAACACTGAAGCTTTCTTT.

There are a few counts of this clone. V and J are TRBV27 and TRBJ2-3, with a possible D match to TRBD1 (6 bases). CDR3 length: 14 amino acids. Germline CDR1 is MNHEY and CDR2 is SMNVEV (reference sequence). V dropped 4 bases and J dropped 8 bases, with 16 bases sitting between them. CDR3 DNA sequence: TGTGCCAGCAGTTCCTCACAGGGTTTAGTTACGCAGTATTTT. Amino acid sequence: CASSSSQGLVTQYF.

The chain combines TRBV28 with TRBJ2-7; 7 bases align to TRBD2. The CDR3 totals 14 residues. J was trimmed by 0 bases and V by 5 bases; bases with no gene match: 4. Germline V gene sequence: CDR1 MDHEN, CDR2 SYDVKM. CDR3 amino acids: CASSPGGSSYEQYF. DNA of the CDR3: TGTGCCAGCAGTCCGGGGGGTAGCTCCTACGAGCAGTACTTC.

V and J are TRBV2 and TRBJ1-1; D might be TRBD1 (5 bases). CDR3 length equals 12 residues. Germline CDR1 and CDR2: SNHLY and FYNNEI. The V and J ends lost 9 bases and 5 bases respectively, with 13 bases between them. The CDR3: CASRGRGTEAFF. DNA for the CDR3: TGTGCCAGTAGAGGGAGGGGAACTGAAGCTTTCTTT.

The chain combines TRBV27 with TRBJ1-1; 8 bases map to TRBD1. The germline gives CDR1 MNHEY, CDR2 SMNVEV (reference sequence). The CDR3 runs 15 residues. V gave up 5 bases and J gave up 1 base; unmatched junction bases: 6. The CDR3 here is CASSPQGAGNTEAFF. CDR3 nucleotides: TGTGCCAGCAGTCCCCAGGGGGCCGGGAACACTGAAGCTTTCTTT.

J is TRBJ1-2 and V is TRBV5-8; D unclear. This CDR3 has 13 amino acids. From germline, CDR1 is SGHTS and CDR2 YDEGEE. The ends were cut back, 4 bases at V and 7 bases at J, with 14 bases in the middle. The CDR3 loop is CASSHGVSRGYTF. The CDR3 coding sequence is TGTGCCAGCAGCCACGGAGTGAGCCGTGGCTACACCTTC.

This clone was seen only a few times. The CDR3 region is CASSISDWARGDTQYF. As DNA, the CDR3 is TGTGCCAGTAGTATATCGGATTGGGCCCGGGGAGATACGCAGTATTTT. The genes are TRBV19 and TRBJ2-3, with TRBD2 as a possible D gene (5 bases). V was trimmed by 2 bases and J by 5 bases, leaving 17 bases between them. Germline lookup yields CDR1 LNHDA and CDR2 SQIVND (reference sequence). The CDR3 length is 16 residues.

The V and J genes are TRBV6-1 and TRBJ1-2; tentative D call: TRBD1 (5 bases). The germline V and J ends were trimmed by 2 bases and 0 bases, with 10 bases remaining between them. The CDR3 loop spans 15 amino acids. CDR1 MNHNS and CDR2 SASEGT come from the germline V gene. CDR3 coding DNA: TGTGCCAGCAGTGAAAGGGGCGCCTCTAACTATGGCTACACCTTC. It codes for CASSERGASNYGYTF.

The V call is TRBV2, the J call TRBJ2-5; D may be TRBD1 (5 bases). Germline CDR1 reads SNHLY; CDR2 reads FYNNEI. V was trimmed by 4 bases and J by 1 base, leaving 10 bases between them. This CDR3 comprises 14 residues. The DNA of the CDR3 is TGTGCCAGCAGTGTATCGACAGCCCAAGAGACCCAGTACTTC. Translation gives CASSVSTAQETQYF.

V and J are TRBV25-1 and TRBJ2-5, with 10 bases that match TRBD1. V shed 3 bases, J shed 3 bases, and the junction held 7 bases outside the gene matches. The CDR3 totals 16 residues. The germline CDR1 and CDR2 sequences are MGHDK and SYGVNS. CDR3 sequence (DNA): TGTGCCAGCAGTGAGGCAGGACAGGGGGTGAAAGAGACCCAGTACTTC. Its protein is CASSEAGQGVKETQYF.

The chain couples TRBV7-9 to TRBJ1-6; D possibly corresponds to TRBD1 (5 bases). CDR3 length: 15 amino acids. V dropped 1 base and J dropped 8 bases, with 12 bases sitting between them. Germline V CDR1 and CDR2: SEHNR, FQNEAQ (reference sequence). As DNA, the CDR3 is TGTGCCAGCAGCTTAGAATCGGGGGGGGATTCACCCCTCCACTTT. It is translated as CASSLESGGDSPLHF. The complete variable domain, with remaining parts taken from reference TRBV7-9 and TRBJ1-6, reads DTGVSQNPRHKITKRGQNVTFRCDPISEHNRLYWYRQTLGQGPEFLTYFQNEAQLEKSRLLSDRFSAERPKGSFSTLEIQRTEQGDSAMYLCASSLESGGDSPLHFGNGTRLTVT.